The 26 T cell receptor beta chains reported below all come from one sample, sequenced in a study of regulatory T cells in long-lasting Graves disease. Regarding time point: newly diagnosed GD, antithyroid drugs for less than 3 months. The TCR library was prepared using RNA isolated from PBMCs. With iRepertoire HTBI primers and Arm-PCR of CDR3 regions, TCR beta libraries were built. Each CDR3 protein is one row after TCRdb ran MiXCR on the multiplex PCR reads. The sample lists around 250,000 distinct CDR3 sequences, 18% occurring once. The same data also contributed to another study, on T cells in Graves' hyperthyroidism and ophthalmopathy.

The input for sequencing was peripheral blood mononuclear cells (PBMCs), taken at new diagnosis, from a patient treated with antithyroid drugs. The receptors shown here come from a woman aged 25 to 39 with Graves disease.

This clonotype was seen repeatedly, ten times or more. V is TRBV6-5 and J is TRBJ1-2; the D is unclear. Germline assignment: CDR1 MNHEY and CDR2 SVGAGI. Trimming took off 2 bases at V and 5 bases at J, with 24 bases between the two ends. The CDR3 has 18 amino acids. CDR3 nucleotide sequence: TGTGCCAGCAGTTACACCCGCCGGACGTCCCAGGTTAATTATGGCTACACCTTC. It encodes CASSYTRRTSQVNYGYTF.

This clonotype was detected ten times or more. The chain uses TRBV18 and TRBJ2-3, with D possibly TRBD2 on 6 matching bases. There are 15 residues in the CDR3. Between the trimmed V and J ends, which lost 0 bases and 6 bases, there was a span of 13 bases. CDR1 KGHSH and CDR2 LQKENI come from the germline V gene. This chain's CDR3 is CASSPPTRGEDTQYF. In DNA, the CDR3 is TGTGCCAGCTCACCACCGACTAGAGGGGAGGATACGCAGTATTTT.

This clonotype appeared many times. The gene calls are TRBV6-2 or TRBV6-3 and TRBJ2-5; TRBD1 matches 10 bases. Germline CDR1 MNHEY, CDR2 SVGEGT. This CDR3 comprises 15 residues. J was trimmed by 3 bases and V by 6 bases; bases with no gene match: 7. CDR3 protein: CASSPTGTGEETQYF. For the CDR3, the DNA is TGTGCCAGCAGCCCTACCGGGACAGGGGAAGAGACCCAGTACTTC.

This clonotype was seen ten or more times. The chain joins TRBV9 to TRBJ2-3, with unresolved D. Looked up from germline, CDR1 is SGDLS and CDR2 is YYNGEE. Deletions cut 0 bases from V and 2 bases from J, with 16 bases between. CDR3 size: 17 residues. CDR3 coding DNA: TGTGCCAGCAGCGTAGTGGGCAGTAATGGGCCCACAGATACGCAGTATTTT. As protein: CASSVVGSNGPTDTQYF. Based on the CDR3 plus reference TRBV9 and TRBJ2-3, the full variable domain is DSGVTQTPKHLITATGQRVTLRCSPRSGDLSVYWYQQSLDQGLQFLIQYYNGEERAKGNILERFSAQQFPDLHSELNLSSLELGDSALYFCASSVVGSNGPTDTQYFGPGTRLTVL.

This clonotype was counted many times. The chain employs TRBV2 and TRBJ2-7, with 7 bases matching TRBD2. This CDR3 spans 14 amino acids. Trimming cost V 5 bases and J 4 bases; bases outside gene matches: 8. Germline lookup yields CDR1 SNHLY and CDR2 FYNNEI. The CDR3 loop is CASSIRTSAYEQYF. The DNA for the CDR3 is TGTGCCAGCAGTATCAGGACTAGTGCATACGAGCAGTACTTC.

This clonotype came up many times. The V call is TRBV7-9, the J call TRBJ1-2, with D possibly being TRBD1 (6 bases). CDR1 is SEHNR, CDR2 FQNEAQ, per germline (reference sequence). The CDR3 loop spans 15 amino acids. Between the trimmed V and J ends, which lost 1 base and 8 bases, there was a span of 17 bases. CDR3 sequence reads: CASSLVGGLGQGYTF. The CDR3, as DNA: TGTGCCAGCAGCTTAGTGGGCGGTTTGGGACAAGGCTACACCTTC.

This clonotype was recorded many times. The gene calls are TRBV3-1 and TRBJ1-6; the match to TRBD1 covers 9 bases. Losses at the gene ends were 4 bases for V and 6 bases for J; bases not matched to a gene: 4. Per germline, CDR1 LGHDT and CDR2 YNNKEL (reference sequence). This CDR3 comprises 15 residues. The CDR3 DNA is TGTGCCAGCAGCCCAGAGACAGGGGGTAATTCACCCCTCCACTTT. Residues: CASSPETGGNSPLHF.

This clonotype was recorded at least ten times. The J gene is TRBJ1-1, the V gene TRBV15, with D possibly being TRBD1 (6 bases). The V and J ends lost 3 bases and 5 bases respectively, with 10 bases between them. The CDR3 runs to 13 residues. CDR1 and CDR2 (germline): LNHNV, YYDKDF (reference sequence). As DNA, the CDR3 is TGTGCCACCAGCAGGACAGGCCGAACTGAAGCTTTCTTT. Its translation is CATSRTGRTEAFF.

This clonotype showed up many times. The chain combines TRBV5-1 with TRBJ1-2; tentative D call: TRBD1 (5 bases). Between the trimmed V and J ends, which lost 3 bases and 1 base, there was a span of 10 bases. Germline assignment: CDR1 SGHRS and CDR2 YFSETQ. The CDR3 extends over 14 amino acids. The CDR3 DNA reads as TGCGCCAGCAGCTCGACAGTTTTTAACTATGGCTACACCTTC. This sequence encodes CASSSTVFNYGYTF.

As regards this clonotype: A much larger clone lies one base from this, so it may be a read error. No conserved phenylalanine or tryptophan ends this CDR3, so it is likely a read error. Because the CDR3's place on the DNA is in doubt, the DNA is left out and the CDR3 is given as listed by TCRdb. This chain uses TRBV2 with TRBJ2-7. Ends included, the CDR3 has 11 residues. Germline V gene lookup returns CDR1 SNHLY and CDR2 FYNNEI. This chain's CDR3 is CASRGTTEPYL.

Many counts were recorded for this clonotype. The chain carries TRBV5-1 and TRBJ2-7, with 8 positions matching TRBD2. Trimming at V came to 4 bases and at J to 2 bases, leaving 8 bases not matched to a gene. Germline CDR1 and CDR2: SGHRS and YFSETQ. The CDR3 consists of 15 residues. CDR3 in amino acids: CASSPRGGRAYEQYF. The CDR3 nucleotides read TGCGCCAGCAGCCCTCGCGGGGGGAGAGCCTACGAGCAGTACTTC.

This clonotype was counted a few times. The chain is built from TRBV6-1 and TRBJ1-6; no clear D. The length of the CDR3 is 16 residues. The V gene's germline CDR1 is MNHNS and CDR2 SASEGT. V gave up 8 bases and J gave up 0 bases, with 14 bases separating them. The CDR3 DNA reads TGTGCCAGCGCCATGAGCTCGAGCTCCTATAATTCACCCCTCCACTTT. The encoded protein is CASAMSSSSYNSPLHF.

This clonotype was counted at least ten times. This chain links TRBV27 with TRBJ1-1; TRBD1 agrees at 10 bases. The CDR3 has 16 residues. Germline CDR1 is MNHEY and CDR2 is SMNVEV (reference sequence). With 4 bases clipped from V and 4 bases from J, the junction kept 9 bases outside the gene matches. The CDR3 DNA sequence: TGTGCCAGCAGTTCGCGACAGGGGGCCGCCGGCACTGAAGCTTTCTTT. Its protein product is CASSSRQGAAGTEAFF.

Many counts were recorded for this clonotype. The chain uses TRBV3-1 and TRBJ1-6; D gene uncertain. In germline, CDR1 is LGHDT, CDR2 YNNKEL (reference sequence). Trimming cost V 7 bases and J 7 bases, with 14 bases left between them. CDR3 length: 14 amino acids. CDR3 bases: TGTGCCAGCACCCTCAGGTTAAGGAATTCACCCCTCCACTTT. Translating it yields CASTLRLRNSPLHF. The full variable domain, in which reference TRBV3-1 and TRBJ1-6 provide the parts outside the CDR3, is DTAVSQTPKYLVTQMGNDKSIKCEQNLGHDTMYWYKQDSKKFLKIMFSYNNKELIINETVPNRFSPKSPDKAHLNLHINSLELGDSAVYFCASTLRLRNSPLHFGNGTRLTVT.

This clonotype was seen at least ten times. The chain is built from TRBV11-3 and TRBJ2-3, with D unresolved. The CDR3 extends over 12 amino acids. The germline gives CDR1 SGHNT, CDR2 YENEEA. Trimming removed 3 bases at V and 6 bases at J, with 7 bases between. The CDR3 nucleotides are TGTGCCAGCAGCTTCGATAGTGATACGCAGTATTTT. This codes for CASSFDSDTQYF.

In its sample, this clonotype was seen many times. The rearrangement links TRBV27 to TRBJ2-3; the D is unclear. V lost 6 bases, J lost 6 bases, and 10 bases lay in between. The CDR3 length is 12 residues. The germline gives CDR1 MNHEY, CDR2 SMNVEV (reference sequence). This CDR3 is CASSLDGDTQYF. For the CDR3, the DNA is TGTGCCAGCAGCTTAGACGGGGATACGCAGTATTTT.

This clonotype was detected only a few times. The chain uses TRBV19 and TRBJ2-3; D is ambiguous. The germline gives CDR1 LNHDA, CDR2 SQIVND (reference sequence). The CDR3 consists of 12 residues. V gave up 2 bases and J gave up 2 bases, with 2 bases separating them. Written as DNA, the CDR3 is TGTGCCAGTAGTATACCCACAGATACGCAGTATTTT. Translated, it gives CASSIPTDTQYF.

This clonotype has at least ten counts. The V and J genes are TRBV5-1 and TRBJ1-1; no definite D call. V lost 4 bases and J lost 8, with 18 bases in between. The CDR3 consists of 14 residues. Germline V gives CDR1 SGHRS, CDR2 YFSETQ. The CDR3 sequence is CASSPNPDSPEAFF. CDR3 nucleotides: TGCGCCAGCAGCCCAAACCCGGACTCACCGGAAGCTTTCTTT.

To note about this clonotype: A much larger clone differs by one base, so this may be a read error. The chain uses TRBV11-2 and TRBJ2-5; tentatively, D is TRBD1 or TRBD2 (5 bases each). Germline CDR1 and CDR2: SGHAT and FQNNGV. The CDR3 has 12 amino acids. Trimming took 8 bases from V and 10 from J, leaving 17 bases between them. The CDR3, as DNA: TGTGCCAGCGGCTCCACCCGGGACGACCAGTACTTC. Translated: CASGSTRDDQYF.

This clonotype occurred a few times. This sequence joins TRBV9 and TRBJ1-2, with a weak D call TRBD1 (6 bases). This CDR3 has 14 amino acids. The V gene lost 0 bases and the J gene lost 2 bases, with 8 bases spanning the gap. Germline CDR1 SGDLS, CDR2 YYNGEE. CDR3 coding DNA: TGTGCCAGCAGCGTAGGTCAGGGGAACTATGGCTACACCTTC. This gives the protein CASSVGQGNYGYTF.

This clonotype appeared many times. The chain is built from TRBV9 and TRBJ1-5, with unresolved D. The CDR3 contains 15 residues. V lost 4 bases to trimming and J lost 5 bases, with 16 bases between them. Per the germline V gene, CDR1 is SGDLS and CDR2 is YYNGEE. The CDR3, as DNA: TGTGCCAGCAGCCGCGAGGCCGGGTTTGATCAGCCCCAGCATTTT. Protein sequence: CASSREAGFDQPQHF.

Comments on this clonotype: A far larger clone is a single base away, which makes a read error likely. The V call is TRBV11-2, the J call TRBJ1-1; D perhaps matches TRBD1 (6 bases). The CDR3 is made up of 16 amino acids. Germline V gene data show CDR1 as SGHAT and CDR2 as FQNNGV. The V gene lost 4 bases and the J gene lost 3 bases, with 18 bases spanning the gap. The CDR3 region is CASSSDRSYDDTEAFF. The CDR3 region has the DNA TGTGCCAGCAGCTCAGACAGGTCATACGACGACACTGAAGCTTTCTTT. Full variable domain (outside the CDR3, taken from reference TRBV11-2 and TRBJ1-1): EAGVAQSPRYKIIEKRQSVAFWCNPISGHATLYWYQQILGQGPKLLIQFQNNGVVDDSQLPKDRFSAERLKGVDSTLKIQPAKLEDSAVYLCASSSDRSYDDTEAFFGQGTRLTVV.

This clonotype has ten or more counts. The chain recombines TRBV6-5 with TRBJ2-5; D unclear. CDR3 length: 13 residues. V gave up 2 bases and J gave up 5 bases, with 9 bases separating them. Germline values: CDR1 MNHEY, CDR2 SVGAGI. CDR3: CASSYRQRETQYF. The CDR3 DNA reads as TGTGCCAGCAGTTACCGTCAGCGCGAGACCCAGTACTTC.

In its sample, this clonotype was seen a few times. The chain is built from TRBV5-4 and TRBJ1-6; TRBD1 matches 9 bases. CDR3 length: 16 residues. CDR1 is SGHNT, CDR2 YYREEE, per germline (reference sequence). The V and J ends lost 4 bases and 5 bases, in that order; junction bases with no gene match: 7. DNA of the CDR3: TGTGCCAGCAGCCCAACAGGGGGCCGAAATAATTCACCCCTCCACTTT. Protein: CASSPTGGRNNSPLHF. Combining the CDR3 with reference TRBV5-4 and TRBJ1-6 gives the whole variable domain ETGVTQSPTHLIKTRGQQVTLRCSSQSGHNTVSWYQQALGQGPQFIFQYYREEENGRGNFPPRFSGLQFPNYSSELNVNALELDDSALYLCASSPTGGRNNSPLHFGNGTRLTVT.

This clonotype was counted ten times or more. The chain recombines TRBV2 with TRBJ1-2; 7 bases map to TRBD1. Looked up from germline, CDR1 is SNHLY and CDR2 is FYNNEI. The junction had 11 bases not matched to a gene; V was cut back by 5 bases and J by 8 bases. The length of the CDR3 is 14 residues. CDR3 sequence reads: CASSFDREWGGYTF. The DNA of the CDR3 is TGTGCCAGCAGTTTCGACAGGGAATGGGGCGGCTACACCTTC. Based on the CDR3 plus reference TRBV2 and TRBJ1-2, the full variable domain is EPEVTQTPSHQVTQMGQEVILRCVPISNHLYFYWYRQILGQKVEFLVSFYNNEISEKSEIFDDQFSVERPDGSNFTLKIRSTKLEDSAMYFCASSFDREWGGYTFGSGTRLTVV.

This chain uses TRBV15 with TRBJ1-2, with 7 nucleotides matching TRBD1. V dropped 4 bases and J dropped 4; count of bases not matched to a gene: 9. CDR1 LNHNV and CDR2 YYDKDF come from the germline V gene (reference sequence). The CDR3 loop spans 15 amino acids. The CDR3 region is CATSKGAGGLYGYTF. The CDR3 DNA follows: TGTGCCACCAGCAAGGGGGCCGGGGGCCTCTATGGCTACACCTTC.